The entry below gives a single T cell receptor beta chain sequence along with its context. Profiled with immunoSEQ multiplex PCR; TCRdb holds only in-frame clones, not every one. The data show 450,000 to 550,000 clones, 80% to 90% seen once. These data are taken from a study of Ad26.COV2.S vaccination and SARS-CoV-2 variants. With 0 bases removed from V and 3 bases from J, the gap between germline ends came to 6 bases. The V gene's germline CDR1 is SGHNT and CDR2 YYREEE (reference sequence). This CDR3 contains 14 residues. Indicated treatment: 19 received Ad26.COV2.S at low or high dose, single or two shots; roughly 5 received placebo; per-sample allocation not given. Collection of the samples took place on day 63 after the first injection of vaccine or placebo.

The source of this sequence is a person aged 18-65 years who received the Ad26.COV2.S COVID-19 vaccine or a placebo. This chain links TRBV5-4 with TRBJ1-4; D gene ambiguous. Here the sequenced sample was peripheral blood, taken in a trial of Ad26.COV2.S vaccine versus placebo. The CDR3 here is CASSLAGSNEKLFF. DNA for the CDR3: TGTGCCAGCAGCTTGGCCGGTTCTAATGAAAAACTGTTTTTT.